The 8 T cell receptor beta chains reported below all come from one sample, sequenced in a study of blood T cell repertoires in COVID-19. Clones were sequenced by immunoSEQ multiplex PCR, and TCRdb holds only the in-frame ones, with some missing. The sample lists roughly 160,000 clones, around 82% seen once, with 11% to 15% in the top ten. The sequenced material came from peripheral blood. The receptors shown here come from a man younger than 35 with active or convalescent COVID-19.

The rearrangement links TRBV21-1 to TRBJ1-2. TRBV21-1 is noted as a pseudogene. The CDR3 runs to 15 residues. CDR3 coding DNA: TGTGCCAGCAGCAAAGTCTGGCGGGGGGCCTATGGCTACACCTTC. This translates into CASSKVWRGAYGYTF.

This rearrangement joins TRBV21-1 to TRBJ2-1; no DNA check was done on the table's D call, TRBD1. TRBV21-1 is a recognized pseudogene. CDR3 length: 18 amino acids. CDR3 sequence: CASSKAHIRGTGWNEQFF. The CDR3 region has the DNA TGTGCCAGCAGCAAAGCACATATTCGTGGGACAGGGTGGAATGAGCAGTTCTTC.

The rearrangement uses TRBV5-6 and TRBJ1-1; TRBD1 is a possible D gene (6 bases). This CDR3 contains 13 residues. Germline V lookup: CDR1 SGHDT, CDR2 YYEEEE. Trimming stripped 4 bases from V and 7 bases from J, with 14 bases between. CDR3 in amino acids: CASSATTGFEAFF. The CDR3 DNA reads TGTGCCAGCAGCGCAACTACAGGGTTTGAAGCTTTCTTT.

CDR3 DNA: TGCGCCAGCAGCCAAGAATGGCATCCTAGCACAGATACGCAGTATTTT. Residues: CASSQEWHPSTDTQYF. This chain uses TRBV4-1 with TRBJ2-3; D is unclear. The CDR3 totals 16 residues. The germline V gene encodes CDR1 MGHRA and CDR2 YSYEKL. The ends were cut back, 0 bases at V and 0 bases at J, with 10 bases in the middle.

The V and J genes are TRBV5-1 and TRBJ1-6; the D gene is possibly TRBD1 (6 bases). CDR1 and CDR2 from the germline V gene are SGHRS and YFSETQ. The CDR3 length is 19 residues. The germline V and J ends were trimmed by 0 bases and 0 bases, with 16 bases remaining between them. CDR3 protein: CASSLDPGTQSSYNSPLHF. The CDR3 region has the DNA TGCGCCAGCAGCTTGGACCCCGGGACACAGAGCTCCTATAATTCACCCCTCCACTTT.

This rearrangement joins TRBV6-5 to TRBJ1-6; no clear D gene. CDR1 is MNHEY and CDR2 is SVGAGI in the germline V gene. CDR3 length: 15 residues. Trimming pared 0 bases from V and 7 bases from J, leaving 10 bases between. CDR3 sequence reads: CASSYSVGRNSPLHF. The CDR3 nucleotides are TGTGCCAGCAGTTACTCGGTGGGGAGAAATTCACCCCTCCACTTT.

V is TRBV6-5 and J is TRBJ2-7; D is perhaps TRBD1 (6 bases). Germline V gives CDR1 MNHEY, CDR2 SVGAGI. The V and J ends lost 6 bases and 2 bases respectively, with 11 bases between them. CDR3 length: 13 residues. The CDR3 here is CASSWDKTYEQYF. The CDR3 nucleotides are TGTGCCAGCAGCTGGGACAAGACCTACGAGCAGTACTTC.

The chain combines TRBV29-1 with TRBJ2-1; D gene uncertain. V lost 3 bases to trimming and J lost 6 bases, with 12 bases between them. The CDR3 sequence is 13 residues long. Germline CDR1 SQVTM, CDR2 ANQGSEA. Here the CDR3 DNA reads TGCAGCGTTGAGCTTGTTGCTAGCAATGAGCAGTTCTTC. Translation: CSVELVASNEQFF.